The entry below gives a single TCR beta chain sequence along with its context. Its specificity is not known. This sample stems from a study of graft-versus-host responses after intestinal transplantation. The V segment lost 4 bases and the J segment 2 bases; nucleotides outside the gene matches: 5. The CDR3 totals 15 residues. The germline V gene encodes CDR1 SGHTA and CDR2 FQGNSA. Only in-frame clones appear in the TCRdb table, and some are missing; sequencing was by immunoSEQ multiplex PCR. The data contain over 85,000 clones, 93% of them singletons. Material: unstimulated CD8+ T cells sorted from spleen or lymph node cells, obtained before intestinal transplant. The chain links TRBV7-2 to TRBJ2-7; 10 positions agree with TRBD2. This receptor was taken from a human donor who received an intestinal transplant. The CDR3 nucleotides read TGTGCCAGCAGCTATCTAGCGGGGGACCCCTACGAGCAGTACTTC. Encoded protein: CASSYLAGDPYEQYF.